The 28 T cell receptor beta chains in this list originate from one sample, sequenced in a study of blood T cell repertoires in COVID-19. Using immunoSEQ multiplex PCR, the repertoire was profiled, and TCRdb retains in-frame clones only, with some absent. The sample lists about 44,000 clones; 92% were seen once. Sequences were obtained from peripheral blood. The receptors derive from a human donor in a cohort sampled during active COVID-19.

This chain connects TRBV3-1 (or the pseudogene TRBV3-2) to TRBJ2-1; TRBD2 matches at 9 bases. This CDR3 has 18 residues. The germline gives CDR1 LGHDT, CDR2 YNNKEL (reference sequence). The V and J ends lost 2 bases and 2 bases, in that order; junction bases with no gene match: 10. Written as DNA, the CDR3 is TGTGCCAGCAGCCAAAAAGTTGGCGGGGGGGGCACCTACAATGAGCAGTTCTTC. Its protein is CASSQKVGGGGTYNEQFF.

This chain connects TRBV10-3 to TRBJ2-7; possible D gene TRBD2, 5 bases. The CDR3 has 15 residues. Per the germline V gene, CDR1 is ENHRY and CDR2 is SYGVKD. V lost 3 bases to trimming and J lost 1 base, with 13 bases between them. CDR3 bases: TGTGCCATCAGTGACCCCATGGAGGTTTCCTACGAGCAGTACTTC. Translating gives CAISDPMEVSYEQYF.

The chain has TRBV6-2 or TRBV6-3 and TRBJ2-2, with a weak D call TRBD2 (5 bases). The ends were cut back, 5 bases at V and 8 bases at J, with 9 bases in the middle. The germline CDR1 and CDR2 sequences are MNHEY and SVGEGT. The CDR3 sequence is 12 residues long. CDR3 nucleotide sequence: TGTGCCAGCAGTCTCGGGGTGGGGGAGCTGTTTTTT. It codes for CASSLGVGELFF.

V gene TRBV30 combines with J gene TRBJ1-1; 7 bases align to TRBD1. This CDR3 contains 15 residues. Germline assignment: CDR1 GTSNPN and CDR2 SVGIG (reference sequence). J gave up 12 bases and V 5 bases, and 21 bases lay outside the gene matches. CDR3 sequence: CAWAGLAGGSRGPFF. CDR3 DNA: TGTGCCTGGGCCGGCTTGGCAGGGGGGAGCAGAGGACCTTTCTTT.

The chain carries TRBV24-1 and TRBJ1-6, with D tentatively TRBD1 (6 bases). The CDR3 runs 11 residues. Germline V gene sequence: CDR1 KGHDR, CDR2 SFDVKD. DNA of the CDR3: TGTGCTAAGGGGGAAACTTCACCCCTCCACTTT. It is translated as CAKGETSPLHF.

V gene TRBV2 combines with J gene TRBJ1-6, with TRBD1 matching over 8 bases. V dropped 6 bases and J dropped 9; count of bases not matched to a gene: 7. Germline V gives CDR1 SNHLY, CDR2 FYNNEI. CDR3 length equals 14 residues. DNA of the CDR3: TGTGCCAGCAGGGACAGGGCGATTAGTTCACCCCTCCACTTT. The encoded protein is CASRDRAISSPLHF.

The chain uses TRBV5-1 and TRBJ2-2; D gene uncertain. The CDR3 consists of 12 residues. Germline V gene lookup returns CDR1 SGHRS and CDR2 YFSETQ. The ends were cut back, 2 bases at V and 5 bases at J, with 4 bases in the middle. CDR3 DNA sequence: TGCGCCAGCAGCTTTCGGACCGGGGAGCTGTTTTTT. Its protein product is CASSFRTGELFF.

The gene calls are TRBV5-4 and TRBJ2-7; 7 nucleotides line up with TRBD1. J was trimmed by 2 bases and V by 5 bases; bases with no gene match: 7. The CDR3 runs 14 residues. Per germline, CDR1 SGHNT and CDR2 YYREEE (reference sequence). CDR3 bases: TGTGCCAGCAGTTCCGGGACAGCGCCCTACGAGCAGTACTTC. It codes for CASSSGTAPYEQYF.

Regarding this clone: At one boundary the junction diverges from the germline segment, which might be a read error. The CDR3 DNA sequence: TGCTCGGGGGCCCGTGCGGGGGGATACGAGCAGTACTTC. Amino acid sequence: CSGARAGGYEQYF. The chain uses TRBV30 and TRBJ2-7, with 8 bases aligning to TRBD2. The CDR3 runs to 13 residues. The V gene's germline CDR1 is GTSNPN and CDR2 SVGIG (reference sequence).

This CDR3 is CASSSTADTIYF. The DNA of the CDR3 is TGTGCCAGCAGTTCCACAGCGGACACCATATATTTT. V gene TRBV6-2 or TRBV6-3 combines with J gene TRBJ1-3, with D unclear. The CDR3 length is 12 residues. Germline lookup yields CDR1 MNHEY and CDR2 SVGEGT. The ends were cut back, 4 bases at V and 8 bases at J, with 9 bases in the middle.

J is TRBJ1-3 and V is TRBV5-1; no clear D gene. The V gene lost 9 bases and the J gene lost 0 bases, with 13 bases spanning the gap. The germline gives CDR1 SGHRS, CDR2 YFSETQ. CDR3 length: 14 residues. CDR3 sequence: CATRESYSGNTIYF. The CDR3, as DNA: TGCGCCACCCGGGAGAGCTACTCTGGAAACACCATATATTTT.

The V call is TRBV9, the J call TRBJ2-7; 7 bases align to TRBD1. This CDR3 comprises 12 residues. Trimming cost V 5 bases and J 7 bases; bases outside gene matches: 6. Germline V gene lookup returns CDR1 SGDLS and CDR2 YYNGEE. The CDR3 reads CASSSLRGEQYF. For the CDR3, the DNA is TGTGCCAGCAGTTCACTCAGGGGGGAGCAGTACTTC.

The chain recombines TRBV28 with TRBJ1-1, with a tentative D call TRBD1 (6 bases). The CDR3 runs to 16 residues. V gave up 2 bases and J gave up 4 bases, with 17 bases separating them. CDR1 MDHEN and CDR2 SYDVKM come from the germline V gene. In DNA, the CDR3 is TGTGCCAGCAGTTTAGGTCCCTGGGGGCGCATCACTGAAGCTTTCTTT. This gives the protein CASSLGPWGRITEAFF.

The CDR3 DNA reads TGTGCCTGGAAGGAGGGAGGTGGATCACTGCTCTATGGCTACACCTTC. Translating gives CAWKEGGGSLLYGYTF. V and J are TRBV30 and TRBJ1-2, with no clear D. V lost 4 bases to trimming and J lost 4 bases, with 22 bases between them. Germline V CDR1 and CDR2: GTSNPN, SVGIG (reference sequence). This CDR3 comprises 16 residues.

This sequence joins TRBV3-1 (or the pseudogene TRBV3-2) and TRBJ2-5; D may be TRBD1 (6 bases). V was cut by 4 bases and J by 5 bases, with 8 bases left in between. Per the germline V gene, CDR1 is LGHDT and CDR2 is YNNKEL (reference sequence). This CDR3 contains 12 residues. Written as DNA, the CDR3 is TGTGCCAGCAGCCCCAGGGGTGAGACCCAGTACTTC. This codes for CASSPRGETQYF.

The J gene is TRBJ1-1, the V gene TRBV7-2, with 7 bases matching TRBD1. Germline V lookup: CDR1 SGHTA, CDR2 FQGNSA. The V gene end was trimmed by 2 bases and the J gene end by 4 bases; junction bases not matched to a gene: 4. This CDR3 contains 14 residues. CDR3 DNA: TGTGCCAGCAGCTTAAGGGGGCTGAGCACTGAAGCTTTCTTT. Its translation is CASSLRGLSTEAFF.

The chain couples TRBV6-2 or TRBV6-3 to TRBJ2-1, with 7 bases identical to TRBD2. Germline loops: CDR1 MNHEY, CDR2 SVGEGT. The CDR3 totals 16 residues. Trimming cost V 2 bases and J 0 bases; bases outside gene matches: 4. CDR3 bases: TGTGCCAGCAGTTACGGGCGGGAGAGCTCCTACAATGAGCAGTTCTTC. Translation: CASSYGRESSYNEQFF.

The table lists this clone with a count of one. V usage is TRBV4-1 and J usage is TRBJ1-2; a weak D match, TRBD1 (6 bases). V was pared by 3 bases and J by 10 bases, with 18 bases between. The CDR3 is 14 amino acids. Germline V lookup: CDR1 MGHRA, CDR2 YSYEKL. The chain's CDR3 is CASSHPPQGIAYTF. The CDR3 nucleotides are TGCGCCAGCAGCCATCCACCTCAGGGGATAGCCTACACCTTC.

The rearrangement uses TRBV28 and TRBJ1-1; unclear D gene. CDR1 and CDR2 (germline): MDHEN, SYDVKM. V was shortened by 3 bases and J by 8 bases, with 13 bases between the two germline ends. CDR3 length: 13 residues. CDR3 amino acids: CASSFPGSLEAFF. The CDR3 DNA is TGTGCCAGCAGTTTCCCGGGGTCATTAGAAGCTTTCTTT.

The V gene is TRBV10-1, the J gene TRBJ2-3; D remains unclear. The germline V gene has CDR1 WNHNN and CDR2 SYGVQD (reference sequence). The CDR3 is 16 residues long. The V end lost 0 bases, the J end lost 0 bases, and 10 bases lay between the germline ends. The CDR3 DNA follows: TGCGCCAGCAGTGAGTCGAGAGTAGATAGCACAGATACGCAGTATTTT. Encoded protein: CASSESRVDSTDTQYF.

As DNA, the CDR3 is TGTGCCATCAAACTACCGGGACAGGCCAATGAGCAGTTCTTC. This gives the protein CAIKLPGQANEQFF. The chain has TRBV10-3 and TRBJ2-1; TRBD1 matches at 8 bases. V lost 7 bases to trimming and J lost 6 bases; unmatched junction nucleotides: 8. The CDR3 sequence is 14 residues long. Germline CDR1 reads ENHRY; CDR2 reads SYGVKD.

CDR3 nucleotide sequence: TGTGCCAGCAGTTACACCAGGGGTGTACCCACAGATACGCAGTATTTT. The encoded protein is CASSYTRGVPTDTQYF. The chain links TRBV6-2 or TRBV6-3 to TRBJ2-3; D is possibly TRBD1 (6 bases). The V and J ends lost 2 bases and 2 bases respectively, with 14 bases between them. Germline CDR1 is MNHEY and CDR2 is SVGEGT. There are 16 residues in the CDR3.

This chain joins TRBV9 and TRBJ2-1; a weak D match, TRBD1 (5 bases). Trimming took 1 base from V and 9 from J, leaving 17 bases between them. Germline V gene lookup returns CDR1 SGDLS and CDR2 YYNGEE. The CDR3 is made up of 15 amino acids. In DNA form, the CDR3 reads TGTGCCAGCAGCGTACAAGGTCTAGGTAGGGGTGAGCAGTTCTTC. It codes for CASSVQGLGRGEQFF.

The chain carries TRBV7-9 and TRBJ1-6; 8 bases match TRBD1. Germline lookup yields CDR1 SEHNR and CDR2 FQNEAQ (reference sequence). The CDR3 has 15 amino acids. Germline trimming cut 1 base from V and 7 bases from J; bases unmatched to any gene: 3. The chain's CDR3 is CASSLGGTGNSPLHF. The CDR3 DNA follows: TGTGCCAGCAGCTTAGGTGGGACAGGAAATTCACCCCTCCACTTT.

J is TRBJ2-1 and V is TRBV24-1; 8 bases agree with TRBD2. Per the germline V gene, CDR1 is KGHDR and CDR2 is SFDVKD. This CDR3 spans 15 amino acids. V dropped 7 bases and J dropped 5; count of bases not matched to a gene: 9. For the CDR3, the DNA is TGTGCCACCAGCCCCCTGGGCGGGAGGAACAATGAGCAGTTCTTC. Amino acid sequence: CATSPLGGRNNEQFF.

V and J are TRBV7-9 and TRBJ2-1; tentative D call: TRBD1 (6 bases). Germline assignment: CDR1 SEHNR and CDR2 FQNEAQ (reference sequence). CDR3 length equals 16 residues. With 1 base removed from V and 8 bases from J, the gap between germline ends came to 18 bases. CDR3 nucleotides: TGTGCCAGCAGCTTAGTGGCTACCCGTGGGGGCGATGAGCAGTTCTTC. Its protein is CASSLVATRGGDEQFF.

This chain connects TRBV18 to TRBJ2-4; 9 bases match TRBD1. The V gene end was trimmed by 4 bases and the J gene end by 2 bases; junction bases not matched to a gene: 9. The CDR3 runs to 17 residues. CDR1 and CDR2 (germline): KGHSH, LQKENI. The CDR3 sequence is CASSQTPGTGPKNIQYF. CDR3 sequence (DNA): TGTGCCAGCTCACAGACACCCGGGACAGGGCCCAAAAACATTCAGTACTTC.

This chain joins TRBV5-1 and TRBJ2-1, with 9 bases that match TRBD2. Germline V gives CDR1 SGHRS, CDR2 YFSETQ. V trimming: 4 bases; J trimming: 0 bases; junction bases outside the gene matches: 8. CDR3 length: 17 residues. This CDR3 is CASSPARTSVSYNEQFF. CDR3 DNA: TGCGCCAGCAGCCCCGCCCGGACTAGCGTCTCCTACAATGAGCAGTTCTTC.